This passage covers 9 T cell receptor beta chains from one sample sequenced in a study of blood T cell repertoires in COVID-19. Generated by immunoSEQ multiplex PCR, the TCRdb table keeps only in-frame clones and is missing some. This table holds about 100,000 clones, roughly 90% found once. The material sequenced was peripheral blood. Receptors were obtained from a man in his forties or fifties with active COVID-19.

The rearrangement joins TRBV11-3 to TRBJ2-1; 8 bases align to TRBD1. J was trimmed by 10 bases and V by 5 bases; bases with no gene match: 22. This CDR3 has 18 residues. Germline values: CDR1 SGHNT, CDR2 YENEEA. The CDR3 DNA reads TGTGCCAGCAGCCGAAGCTCTTCACGGACAGGGAGGATTAGGGAGCAGTTCTTC. Encoded protein: CASSRSSSRTGRIREQFF.

This chain uses TRBV6-6 with TRBJ1-6; no clear D gene. The CDR3 is 14 amino acids. V lost 2 bases to trimming and J lost 4 bases, with 6 bases between them. Germline V gives CDR1 MNHNY, CDR2 SVGAGI (reference sequence). The CDR3: CASSYGDYNSPLHF. DNA for the CDR3: TGTGCCAGCAGTTACGGAGATTATAATTCACCCCTCCACTTT.

V gene TRBV9 combines with J gene TRBJ1-6; 7 bases fit TRBD1. CDR1 and CDR2 from the germline V gene are SGDLS and YYNGEE. The CDR3 runs 15 residues. V was pared by 3 bases and J by 4 bases, with 4 bases of the junction left unmatched. The CDR3 protein is CASSGTGRYNSPLHF. CDR3 sequence (DNA): TGTGCCAGCAGCGGGACAGGTCGTTATAATTCACCCCTCCACTTT.

CDR3 in amino acids: CASSLEWTGTYEQYV. The CDR3 nucleotides are TGTGCCAGCAGCCTAGAGTGGACTGGAACCTACGAGCAGTACGTC. V is TRBV5-5 and J is TRBJ2-7, with a weak D call TRBD2 (5 bases). The CDR3 extends over 15 amino acids. Germline assignment: CDR1 SGHKS and CDR2 YYEKEE (reference sequence). V lost 4 bases and J lost 2, with 16 bases in between.

The rearrangement joins TRBV7-6 to TRBJ1-2; 9 nucleotides match TRBD1. Looked up from germline, CDR1 is SGHVS and CDR2 is FNYEAQ. After removal of 4 bases from V and 5 bases from J, the junction contained 8 bases not matched to a gene. This CDR3 region has 15 residues. CDR3 DNA sequence: TGTGCCAGCAGCTCCCAGACAGGGGGAGATTATGGCTACACCTTC. It specifies CASSSQTGGDYGYTF.

On this clone: This sample includes further DNA sequences coding for the same CDR3. The chain joins TRBV4-2 to TRBJ2-7, with a weak D call TRBD1 (5 bases). The V end was cut by 0 bases, the J end by 0 bases, with 9 bases between. CDR3 length equals 15 residues. Germline lookup yields CDR1 LGHNA and CDR2 YNFKEQ. The CDR3 loop is CASSQEAQVSYEQYF. The CDR3 bases are TGTGCCAGCAGCCAAGAGGCACAGGTCTCCTACGAGCAGTACTTC.

V usage is TRBV2 and J usage is TRBJ2-7; D might be TRBD2 (5 bases). The ends were cut back, 3 bases at V and 9 bases at J, with 15 bases in the middle. CDR1 is SNHLY, CDR2 FYNNEI, per germline. The CDR3 consists of 13 residues. In DNA, the CDR3 is TGTGCCAGCAGTGATACGACTACGACTGGGCAGTACTTC. Translating it yields CASSDTTTTGQYF.

V and J are TRBV18 and TRBJ2-2, with 7 bases that match TRBD1. Germline V gene data show CDR1 as KGHSH and CDR2 as LQKENI. This CDR3 has 15 amino acids. V dropped 3 bases and J dropped 4; count of bases not matched to a gene: 5. The CDR3 is CASSPTGIGTGELFF. As DNA, the CDR3 is TGTGCCAGCTCACCGACAGGGATAGGCACCGGGGAGCTGTTTTTT.

The genes are TRBV7-2 and TRBJ2-2; 7 bases fit TRBD2. CDR1 is SGHTA, CDR2 FQGNSA, per germline. Trimming took 1 base from V and 5 from J; bases not matched to a gene: 10. The CDR3 is 17 amino acids. The CDR3 is CASSLVSSGGRTGELFF. For the CDR3, the DNA is TGTGCCAGCAGCTTAGTATCTAGCGGAGGAAGAACCGGGGAGCTGTTTTTT.